This note documents a single TCR beta chain sequence. The antigen is unknown. Assay: immunoSEQ multiplex PCR; the TCRdb copy retains only in-frame clones and omits some. The table has some 70,000 clones, roughly nine tenths seen once; the top ten hold less than 2.5%. Autoimmune disease history or systemic immunosuppression barred patients. The data were obtained in a study of OX40 agonist ivuxolimab in advanced cancers. Broader study findings: Antigens targeted by the expanded peripheral T cells were not determined. Fewer expanded clones were found on average in CD4+ than in CD8+ T cells.

Trimming pared 0 bases from V and 4 bases from J, leaving 10 bases between. Per germline, CDR1 LGHNA and CDR2 YNFKEQ. The CDR3 runs to 15 residues. This clonotype was sampled from an adult with an advanced solid tumor such as melanoma, head and neck, liver or kidney cancer. This chain uses TRBV4-2 with TRBJ1-3; D unclear. The starting material was CD4+ or CD8+ T cells sorted from blood, obtained in a trial of the OX40 agonist ivuxolimab. CDR3 loop: CASSQESHRGNTIYF. Here the CDR3 DNA reads TGTGCCAGCAGCCAAGAGTCCCATAGGGGAAACACCATATATTTT.